This TCR beta chain was obtained from a study of blood T cell repertoires in COVID-19. The wider study: The study drew acute and convalescent COVID-19 samples from the United States, Italy and Spain.

Enrolled through a virtual design, the participants were between roughly 18 and 89 years of age and came from 24 US areas. Sequencing was performed with immunoSEQ multiplex PCR; in TCRdb, only in-frame clones are kept and a portion is missing. Here the sample spans around 260,000 clones, approximately 85% being singletons. The CDR3 length is 16 residues. From germline, CDR1 is MGHRA and CDR2 YSYEKL. Unmatched junction bases numbered 12, after V lost 6 bases and J lost 1 base. The chain couples TRBV4-1 to TRBJ2-7; 7 bases line up with TRBD2. The specimen sequenced was PBMCs or T cells enriched from blood (not recorded which). This sequence was found in a woman aged 25 to 45 who had recovered from COVID-19. The CDR3 DNA reads TGCGCCAGCAGACCTATTAGCGGGCCTCGATCCTACGAGCAGTACTTC. This gives the protein CASRPISGPRSYEQYF.